This T cell receptor beta chain emerged from a study of cytomegalovirus exposure and HLA in healthy donors. The primer mix had 60 Vbeta and 13 Jbeta primers. Assay: immunoSEQ multiplex PCR; the TCRdb copy retains only in-frame clones and omits some. This table holds approximately 100,000 clones, 77% found once. Germline CDR1 reads SGHAT; CDR2 reads FQNNGV. The V gene end was trimmed by 2 bases and the J gene end by 5 bases; junction bases not matched to a gene: 7. The CDR3 consists of 16 residues. The clonotype originates from a man aged 35-49 years in good health and CMV-seropositive. Material for sequencing was PBMCs. V is TRBV11-2 and J is TRBJ1-2; 11 bases match TRBD1. CDR3 in amino acids: CASSLLDRGRRYGYTF. CDR3 DNA: TGTGCCAGCAGCTTATTGGACAGGGGGCGCCGATATGGCTACACCTTC.